This T cell receptor beta chain was sequenced for a study of control samples from healthy donors and cancer patients (TCRdb year 2020). Receptor amplification or capture employed the immunoSEQ multiplex PCR assay. TCRdb holds this immuneACCESS table with in-frame rearrangements only. Some clones are missing; in checked studies, unresolved V genes explain under half, and the rest has no known cause. Within this sample are 150,000 to 200,000 clones, with 91% of them counted one time only. The ten largest account for approximately 1.5% of the sample. To note about this clone: No cognate antigen has been identified for it. No per-base quality is available; no much larger clone lies one base away.

Per the germline V gene (reference sequence), SEHNR is the CDR1 and FQNEAQ is the CDR2. The CDR3 has 14 amino acids, counting the end cysteine and phenylalanine. CDR3 DNA is the only sequence kept; it has 42 bases, read in frame from the first base. This receptor chain uses TRBV7-9 and TRBJ2-7, with the D call perhaps TRBD1 or TRBD2, as 7 bases match in each case. Sequenced input: blood. This TCR was recovered from a woman in her thirties in good health. This receptor carries the CDR3 CAAGGGQSTYEQYF. The nucleotides read TGTGCAGCAGGGGGGGGGCAGTCGACCTACGAGCAGTACTTC. Full variable domain (CDR3 extended with the reference TRBV7-9 and TRBJ2-7 proteins): DTGVSQNPRHKITKRGQNVTFRCDPISEHNRLYWYRQTLGQGPEFLTYFQNEAQLEKSRLLSDRFSAERPKGSFSTLEIQRTEQGDSAMYLCAAGGGQSTYEQYFGPGTRLTVT.